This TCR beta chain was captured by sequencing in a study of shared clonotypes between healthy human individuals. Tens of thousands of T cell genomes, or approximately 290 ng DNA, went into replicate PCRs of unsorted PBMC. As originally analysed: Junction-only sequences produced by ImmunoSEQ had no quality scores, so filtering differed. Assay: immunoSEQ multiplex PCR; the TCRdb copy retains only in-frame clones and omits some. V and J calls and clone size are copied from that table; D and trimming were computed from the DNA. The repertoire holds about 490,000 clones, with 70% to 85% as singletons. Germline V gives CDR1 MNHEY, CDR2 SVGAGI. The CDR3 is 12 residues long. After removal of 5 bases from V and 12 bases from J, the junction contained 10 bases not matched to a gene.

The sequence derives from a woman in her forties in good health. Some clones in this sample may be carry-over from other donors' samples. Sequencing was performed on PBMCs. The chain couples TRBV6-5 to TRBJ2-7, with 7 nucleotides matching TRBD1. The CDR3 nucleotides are TGTGCCAGCAGTGACCCGGGGACAGTGCCGTACTTC. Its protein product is CASSDPGTVPYF.